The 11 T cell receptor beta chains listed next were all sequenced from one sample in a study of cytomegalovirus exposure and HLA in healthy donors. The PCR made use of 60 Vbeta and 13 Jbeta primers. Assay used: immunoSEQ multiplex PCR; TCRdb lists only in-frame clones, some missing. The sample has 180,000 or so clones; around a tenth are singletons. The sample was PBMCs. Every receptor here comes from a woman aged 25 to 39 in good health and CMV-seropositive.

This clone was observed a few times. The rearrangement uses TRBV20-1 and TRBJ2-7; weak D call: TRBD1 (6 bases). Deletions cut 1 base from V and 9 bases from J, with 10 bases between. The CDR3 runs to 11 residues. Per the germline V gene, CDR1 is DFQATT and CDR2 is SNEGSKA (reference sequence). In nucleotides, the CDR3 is TGCAGTGCTAGAGGAACAGGGAGGCAGTACTTC. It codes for CSARGTGRQYF.

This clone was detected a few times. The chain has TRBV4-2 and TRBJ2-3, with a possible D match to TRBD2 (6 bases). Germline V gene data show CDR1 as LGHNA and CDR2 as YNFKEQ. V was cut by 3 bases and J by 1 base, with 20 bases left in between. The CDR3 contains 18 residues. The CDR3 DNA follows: TGTGCCAGCAGCCACCTCAACGGAGGGCAGGATCGCACAGATACGCAGTATTTT. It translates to CASSHLNGGQDRTDTQYF.

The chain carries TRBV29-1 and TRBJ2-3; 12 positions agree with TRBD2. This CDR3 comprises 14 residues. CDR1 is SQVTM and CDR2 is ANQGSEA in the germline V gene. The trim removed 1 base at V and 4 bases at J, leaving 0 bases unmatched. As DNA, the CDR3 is TGCAGCGTTGAAGGACTAGCGGGAGCAGATACGCAGTATTTT. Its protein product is CSVEGLAGADTQYF.

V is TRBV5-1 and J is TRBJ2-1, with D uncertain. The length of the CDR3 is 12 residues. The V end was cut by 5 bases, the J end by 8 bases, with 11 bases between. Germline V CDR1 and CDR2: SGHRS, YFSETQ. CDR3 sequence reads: CASSKASDEQFF. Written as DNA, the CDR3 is TGCGCCAGCAGTAAGGCCAGCGATGAGCAGTTCTTC.

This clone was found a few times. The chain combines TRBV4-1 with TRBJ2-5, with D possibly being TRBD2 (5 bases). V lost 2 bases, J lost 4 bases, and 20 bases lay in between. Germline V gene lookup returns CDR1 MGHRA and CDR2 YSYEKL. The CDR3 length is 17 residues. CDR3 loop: CASSQRTMDSRAETQYF. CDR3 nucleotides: TGCGCCAGCAGCCAACGTACGATGGACTCCCGGGCAGAGACCCAGTACTTC.

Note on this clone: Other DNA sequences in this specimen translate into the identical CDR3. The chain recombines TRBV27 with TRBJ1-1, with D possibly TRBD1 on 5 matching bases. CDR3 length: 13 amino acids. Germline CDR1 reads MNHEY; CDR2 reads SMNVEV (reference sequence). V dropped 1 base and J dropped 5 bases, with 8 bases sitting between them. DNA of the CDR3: TGTGCCAGCAGTTTATTGGGGGGAACTGAAGCTTTCTTT. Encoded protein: CASSLLGGTEAFF.

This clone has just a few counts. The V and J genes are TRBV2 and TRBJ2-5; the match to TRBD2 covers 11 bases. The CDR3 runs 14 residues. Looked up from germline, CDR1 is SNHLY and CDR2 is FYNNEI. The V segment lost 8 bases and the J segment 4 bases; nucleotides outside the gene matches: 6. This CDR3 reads CASLKGLAGETQYF. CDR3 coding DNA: TGTGCCAGCTTAAAAGGACTAGCGGGAGAGACCCAGTACTTC. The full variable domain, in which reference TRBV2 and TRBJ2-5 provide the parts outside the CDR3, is EPEVTQTPSHQVTQMGQEVILRCVPISNHLYFYWYRQILGQKVEFLVSFYNNEISEKSEIFDDQFSVERPDGSNFTLKIRSTKLEDSAMYFCASLKGLAGETQYFGPGTRLLVL.

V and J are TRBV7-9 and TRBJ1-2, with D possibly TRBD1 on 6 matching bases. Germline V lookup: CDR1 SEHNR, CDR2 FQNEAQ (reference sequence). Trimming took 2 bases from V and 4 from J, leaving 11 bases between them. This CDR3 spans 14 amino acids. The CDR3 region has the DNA TGTGCCAGCAGCTTAAGGCGACAGGCCTATGGCTACACCTTC. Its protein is CASSLRRQAYGYTF.

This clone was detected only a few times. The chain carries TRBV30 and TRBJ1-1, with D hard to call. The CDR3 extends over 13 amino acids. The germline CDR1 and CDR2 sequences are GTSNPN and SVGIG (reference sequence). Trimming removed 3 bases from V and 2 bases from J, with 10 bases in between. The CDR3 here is CAWSGGSNTEAFF. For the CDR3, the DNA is TGTGCCTGGAGCGGAGGCTCAAACACTGAAGCTTTCTTT.

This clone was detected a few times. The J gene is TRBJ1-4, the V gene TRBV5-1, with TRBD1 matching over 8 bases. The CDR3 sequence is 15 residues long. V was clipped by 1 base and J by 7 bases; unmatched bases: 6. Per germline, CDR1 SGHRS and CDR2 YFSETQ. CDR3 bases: TGCGCCAGCAGCTTGCGGACAGGGTCCTTTGAAAAACTGTTTTTT. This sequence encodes CASSLRTGSFEKLFF.

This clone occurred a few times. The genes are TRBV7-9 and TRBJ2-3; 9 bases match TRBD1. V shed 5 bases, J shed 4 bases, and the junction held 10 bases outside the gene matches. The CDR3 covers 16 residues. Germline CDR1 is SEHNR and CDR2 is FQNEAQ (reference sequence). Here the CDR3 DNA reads TGTGCCAGCAGCGACACGGACAGGGGAGAGGCAGATACGCAGTATTTT. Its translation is CASSDTDRGEADTQYF.